This entry is about one T cell receptor beta chain. Sequencing was performed with immunoSEQ multiplex PCR; in TCRdb, only in-frame clones are kept and a portion is missing. The table records tens of thousands of clones, more than 75% of them present only once. This entry belongs to a study of blood T cell repertoires in COVID-19. This receptor was identified in a woman aged 55-70 years with COVID-19, enrolled during active disease. The material sequenced was peripheral blood.

CDR3 DNA sequence: TGTGCCAGCAACCAGGGGGGCACCGGGGAGCTGTTTTTT. Its protein is CASNQGGTGELFF. The genes are TRBV28 and TRBJ2-2, with D perhaps TRBD1 (7 bases). The germline V and J ends were trimmed by 7 bases and 4 bases, with 10 bases remaining between them. Germline CDR1 and CDR2: MDHEN and SYDVKM. This CDR3 is 13 amino acids long.